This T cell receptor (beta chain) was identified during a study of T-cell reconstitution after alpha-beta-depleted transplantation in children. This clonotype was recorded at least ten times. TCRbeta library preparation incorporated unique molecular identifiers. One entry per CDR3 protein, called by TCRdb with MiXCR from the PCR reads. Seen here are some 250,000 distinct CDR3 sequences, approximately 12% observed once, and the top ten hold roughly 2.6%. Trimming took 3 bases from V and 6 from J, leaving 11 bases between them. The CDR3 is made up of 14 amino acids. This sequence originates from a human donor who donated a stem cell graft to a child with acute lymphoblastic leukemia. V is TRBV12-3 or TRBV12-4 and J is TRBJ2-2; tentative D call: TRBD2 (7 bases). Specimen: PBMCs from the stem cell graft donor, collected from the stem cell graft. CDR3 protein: CASSFGGHAGELFF. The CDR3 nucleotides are TGTGCCAGCAGTTTCGGGGGGCACGCCGGGGAGCTGTTTTTT.